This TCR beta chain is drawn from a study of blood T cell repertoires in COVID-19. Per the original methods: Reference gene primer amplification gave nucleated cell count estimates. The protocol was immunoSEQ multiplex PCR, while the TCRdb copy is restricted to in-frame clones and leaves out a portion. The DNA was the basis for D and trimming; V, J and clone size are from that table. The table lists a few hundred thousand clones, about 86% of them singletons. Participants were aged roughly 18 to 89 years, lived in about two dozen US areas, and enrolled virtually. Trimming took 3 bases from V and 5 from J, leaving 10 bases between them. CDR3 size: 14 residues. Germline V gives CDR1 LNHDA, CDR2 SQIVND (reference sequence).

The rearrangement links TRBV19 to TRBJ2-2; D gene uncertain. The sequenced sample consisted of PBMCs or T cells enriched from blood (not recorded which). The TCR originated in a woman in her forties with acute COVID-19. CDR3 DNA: TGTGCCAGTAGTATGGTGATAACTACCGGGGAGCTGTTTTTT. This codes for CASSMVITTGELFF.